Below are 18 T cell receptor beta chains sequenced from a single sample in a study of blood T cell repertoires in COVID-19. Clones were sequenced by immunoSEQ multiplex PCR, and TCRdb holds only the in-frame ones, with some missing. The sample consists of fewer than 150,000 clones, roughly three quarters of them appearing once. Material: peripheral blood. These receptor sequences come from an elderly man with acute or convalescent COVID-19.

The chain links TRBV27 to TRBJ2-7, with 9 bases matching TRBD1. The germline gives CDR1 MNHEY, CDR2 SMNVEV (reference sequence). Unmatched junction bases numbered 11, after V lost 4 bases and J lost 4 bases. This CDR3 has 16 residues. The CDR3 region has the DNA TGTGCCAGCAGTTACAGGGGGCCCCCCTTCGTATACGAGCAGTACTTC. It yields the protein CASSYRGPPFVYEQYF.

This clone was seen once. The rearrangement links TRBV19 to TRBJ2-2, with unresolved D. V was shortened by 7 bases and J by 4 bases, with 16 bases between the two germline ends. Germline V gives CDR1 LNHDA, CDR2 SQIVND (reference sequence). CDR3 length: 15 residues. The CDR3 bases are TGTGCCAGTACCCCCGTCACTGTGTTCACCGGGGAGCTGTTTTTT. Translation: CASTPVTVFTGELFF.

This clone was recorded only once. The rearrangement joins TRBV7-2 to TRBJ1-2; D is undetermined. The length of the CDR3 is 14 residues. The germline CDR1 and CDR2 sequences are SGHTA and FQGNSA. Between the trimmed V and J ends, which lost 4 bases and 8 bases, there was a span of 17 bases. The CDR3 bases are TGTGCCAGCAGCTCGTTTATGGGAGGGCGCGGCTACACCTTC. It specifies CASSSFMGGRGYTF.

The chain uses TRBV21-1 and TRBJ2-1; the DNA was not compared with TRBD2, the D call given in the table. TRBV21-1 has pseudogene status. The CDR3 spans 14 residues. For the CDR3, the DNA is TGTGCCAGCAGCAAAAGGCTAGAATCCAATGAGCAGTTCTTC. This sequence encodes CASSKRLESNEQFF.

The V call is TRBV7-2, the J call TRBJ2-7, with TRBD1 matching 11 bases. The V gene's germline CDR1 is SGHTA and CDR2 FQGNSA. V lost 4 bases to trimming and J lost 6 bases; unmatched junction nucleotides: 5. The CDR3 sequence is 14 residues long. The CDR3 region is CASSWRTGGGEQYF. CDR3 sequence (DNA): TGTGCCAGCAGCTGGAGGACAGGGGGCGGCGAGCAGTACTTC. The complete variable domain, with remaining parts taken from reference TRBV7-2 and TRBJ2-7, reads GAGVSQSPSNKVTEKGKDVELRCDPISGHTALYWYRQSLGQGLEFLIYFQGNSAPDKSGLPSDRFSAERTGGSVSTLTIQRTQQEDSAVYLCASSWRTGGGEQYFGPGTRLTVT.

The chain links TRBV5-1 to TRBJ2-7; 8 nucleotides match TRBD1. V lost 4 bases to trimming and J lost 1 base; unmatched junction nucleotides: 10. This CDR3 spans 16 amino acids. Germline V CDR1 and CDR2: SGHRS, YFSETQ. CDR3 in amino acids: CASSRTTGGVSYEQYF. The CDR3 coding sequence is TGCGCCAGCAGCCGGACTACAGGGGGAGTTTCCTACGAGCAGTACTTC.

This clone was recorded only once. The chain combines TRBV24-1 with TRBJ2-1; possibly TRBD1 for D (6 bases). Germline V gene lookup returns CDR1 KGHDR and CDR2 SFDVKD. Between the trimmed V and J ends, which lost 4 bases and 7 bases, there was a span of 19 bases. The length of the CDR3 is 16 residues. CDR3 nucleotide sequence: TGTGCCACCAGTGACCCTAGGACAGACTTGAAGAATGAGCAGTTCTTC. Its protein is CATSDPRTDLKNEQFF.

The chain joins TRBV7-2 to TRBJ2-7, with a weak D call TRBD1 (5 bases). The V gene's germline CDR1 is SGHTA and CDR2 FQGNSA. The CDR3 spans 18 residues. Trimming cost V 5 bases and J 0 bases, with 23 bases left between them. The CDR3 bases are TGTGCCAGCAGCCGGCAAGGGGTGATCACAATAAGCTCCTACGAGCAGTACTTC. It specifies CASSRQGVITISSYEQYF.

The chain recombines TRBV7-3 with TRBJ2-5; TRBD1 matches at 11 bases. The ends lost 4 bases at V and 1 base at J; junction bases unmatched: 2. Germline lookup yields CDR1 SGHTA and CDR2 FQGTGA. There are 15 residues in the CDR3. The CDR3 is CASSSGQGAQETQYF. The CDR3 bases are TGTGCCAGCAGCTCCGGACAGGGGGCCCAAGAGACCCAGTACTTC.

The CDR3 is CASSLNDRYGANVLTF. The CDR3 DNA follows: TGCGCCAGCAGCTTGAATGACAGGTATGGGGCCAACGTCCTGACTTTC. This sequence joins TRBV5-1 and TRBJ2-6, with D possibly being TRBD1 (6 bases). Looked up from germline, CDR1 is SGHRS and CDR2 is YFSETQ. Trimming removed 1 base at V and 3 bases at J, with 11 bases between. The length of the CDR3 is 16 residues.

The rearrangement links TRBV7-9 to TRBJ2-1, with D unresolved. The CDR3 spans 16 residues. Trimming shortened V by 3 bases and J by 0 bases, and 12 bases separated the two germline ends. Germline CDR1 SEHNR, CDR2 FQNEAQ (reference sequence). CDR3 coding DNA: TGTGCCAGCAGCTTTGTCTTCTATAGCTCCTACAATGAGCAGTTCTTC. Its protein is CASSFVFYSSYNEQFF.

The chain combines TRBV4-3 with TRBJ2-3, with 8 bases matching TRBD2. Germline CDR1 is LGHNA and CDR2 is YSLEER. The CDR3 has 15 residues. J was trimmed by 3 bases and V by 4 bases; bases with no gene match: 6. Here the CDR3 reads CASSPQGGGTDTQYF. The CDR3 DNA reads TGCGCCAGCAGCCCCCAGGGCGGGGGGACAGATACGCAGTATTTT.

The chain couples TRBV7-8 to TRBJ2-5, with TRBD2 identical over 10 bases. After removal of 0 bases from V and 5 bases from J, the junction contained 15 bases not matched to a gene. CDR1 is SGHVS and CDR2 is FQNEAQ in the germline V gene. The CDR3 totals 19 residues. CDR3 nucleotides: TGTGCCAGCAGCTTAGCGAGAGGAGCGGGGGGGATTCCTCTGGAGACCCAGTACTTC. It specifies CASSLARGAGGIPLETQYF.

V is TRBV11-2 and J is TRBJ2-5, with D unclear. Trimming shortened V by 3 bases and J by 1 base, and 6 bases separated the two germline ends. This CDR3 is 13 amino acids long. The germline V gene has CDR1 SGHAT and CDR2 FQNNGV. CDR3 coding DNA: TGTGCCAGCAGCTTCAGGTCCCAAGAGACCCAGTACTTC. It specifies CASSFRSQETQYF.

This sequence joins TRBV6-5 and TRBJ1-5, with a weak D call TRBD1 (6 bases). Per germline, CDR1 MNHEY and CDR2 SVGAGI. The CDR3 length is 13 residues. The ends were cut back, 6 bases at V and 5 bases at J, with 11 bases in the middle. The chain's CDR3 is CASRGGKDQPQHF. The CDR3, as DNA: TGTGCCAGCAGAGGGGGTAAGGATCAGCCCCAGCATTTT.

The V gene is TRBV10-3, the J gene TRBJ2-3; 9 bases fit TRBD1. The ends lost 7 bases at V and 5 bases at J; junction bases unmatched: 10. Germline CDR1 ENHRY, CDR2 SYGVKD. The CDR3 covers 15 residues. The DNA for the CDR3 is TGTGCCATCACCTCTTCCGGGACAGGGCTAGATACGCAGTATTTT. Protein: CAITSSGTGLDTQYF.

CDR3 residues: CASSLVFDGNEQYF. CDR3 DNA sequence: TGCGCCAGCAGCTTAGTGTTCGACGGGAACGAGCAGTACTTC. V is TRBV5-1 and J is TRBJ2-7, with a weak D call TRBD2 (5 bases). This CDR3 spans 14 amino acids. V lost 2 bases and J lost 5, with 14 bases in between. Per germline, CDR1 SGHRS and CDR2 YFSETQ.

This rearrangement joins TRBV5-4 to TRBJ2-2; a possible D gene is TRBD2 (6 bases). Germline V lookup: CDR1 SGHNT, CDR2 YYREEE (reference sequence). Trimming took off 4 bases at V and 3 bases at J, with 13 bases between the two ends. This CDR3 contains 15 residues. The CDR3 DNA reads TGTGCCAGCAGCCGCGGGACCGACGACACCGGGGAGCTGTTTTTT. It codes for CASSRGTDDTGELFF.